A single sample is the source of the 28 T cell receptor beta chains below, sequenced in a study of control samples from healthy donors and cancer patients. Clones were sequenced by immunoSEQ multiplex PCR, and TCRdb holds only the in-frame ones, with some missing. The table includes roughly 100,000 clones, around 88% detected once. Sequencing was carried out using PBMCs. These TCRs come from a man in his sixties with lung cancer.

With regard to this clone: The sample has other DNA sequences that encode this CDR3 too. The V gene is TRBV27, the J gene TRBJ1-5, with 7 bases aligning to TRBD1. The V gene's germline CDR1 is MNHEY and CDR2 SMNVEV (reference sequence). The CDR3 runs 17 residues. V lost 6 bases to trimming and J lost 4 bases; unmatched junction nucleotides: 15. DNA for the CDR3: TGTGCCAGCAGCCCCTTTTACGGGACAGCAGAAAATCAGCCCCAGCATTTT. It translates to CASSPFYGTAENQPQHF.

V gene TRBV7-9 combines with J gene TRBJ1-4; D is undetermined. V lost 4 bases and J lost 8, with 14 bases in between. Germline V gene lookup returns CDR1 SEHNR and CDR2 FQNEAQ (reference sequence). This CDR3 region has 14 residues. This CDR3 reads CASSSLAGNEKLFF. The CDR3, as DNA: TGTGCCAGCAGCTCCCTAGCGGGGAACGAAAAACTGTTTTTT.

In its sample, this clone was seen once. This chain connects TRBV5-1 to TRBJ2-1, with 8 bases matching TRBD2. Germline loops: CDR1 SGHRS, CDR2 YFSETQ. The CDR3 extends over 15 amino acids. J gave up 3 bases and V 4 bases, and 6 bases lay outside the gene matches. DNA for the CDR3: TGCGCCAGCAGCCTAGCGGGCGGACACTACAATGAGCAGTTCTTC. Translating it yields CASSLAGGHYNEQFF.

This chain joins TRBV10-3 and TRBJ2-1; D may be TRBD1 or TRBD2 (5 bases each). The germline V gene encodes CDR1 ENHRY and CDR2 SYGVKD. The CDR3 length is 15 residues. The germline V and J ends were trimmed by 4 bases and 3 bases, with 13 bases remaining between them. The CDR3 spells CAISVRDPNYNEQFF. The CDR3 bases are TGTGCCATCAGTGTCAGGGACCCTAACTACAATGAGCAGTTCTTC.

The chain combines TRBV3-1 (or the pseudogene TRBV3-2) with TRBJ1-6; no clear D gene. Germline CDR1 is LGHDT and CDR2 is YNNKEL (reference sequence). The CDR3 loop spans 16 amino acids. Trimming took off 0 bases at V and 3 bases at J, with 9 bases between the two ends. The CDR3 bases are TGTGCCAGCAGCCAAGAGAGCAGGATCTATAATTCACCCCTCCACTTT. Encoded protein: CASSQESRIYNSPLHF.

The chain is built from TRBV6-5 and TRBJ1-1, with 7 bases identical to TRBD1. The CDR3 spans 13 residues. Germline CDR1 is MNHEY and CDR2 is SVGAGI. V lost 5 bases, J lost 1 base, and 1 base stayed unmatched. This chain's CDR3 is CASSRQGNTEAFF. CDR3 in DNA: TGTGCCAGCAGTAGACAGGGGAACACTGAAGCTTTCTTT.

The count of this clone is one. This chain joins TRBV7-9 and TRBJ2-3; D might be TRBD1 (6 bases). CDR3 length equals 16 residues. The germline V gene encodes CDR1 SEHNR and CDR2 FQNEAQ (reference sequence). V shed 5 bases and J shed 3 bases, with 18 bases lying between them. The CDR3 sequence: CASSPITTGLTDTQYF. The CDR3 bases are TGTGCCAGCAGCCCAATTACTACAGGGTTGACAGATACGCAGTATTTT.

The V and J genes are TRBV19 and TRBJ1-1; D gene ambiguous. The CDR3 has 16 amino acids. V lost 8 bases and J 1 base, leaving 20 bases between the germline ends. CDR1 and CDR2 from the germline V gene are LNHDA and SQIVND (reference sequence). In nucleotides, the CDR3 is TGTGCCAGTTGGCTCTCCCCCCGGGTAAGGAACACTGAAGCTTTCTTT. Its protein is CASWLSPRVRNTEAFF.

The chain joins TRBV25-1 to TRBJ1-3; D remains unclear. V lost 5 bases, J lost 0 bases, and 8 bases lay in between. Germline CDR1 reads MGHDK; CDR2 reads SYGVNS. This CDR3 is built from 14 residues. CDR3 nucleotides: TGTGCCAGCAGTAACAGCCTCTCTGGAAACACCATATATTTT. Protein product: CASSNSLSGNTIYF.

V usage is TRBV5-1 and J usage is TRBJ1-4; D is ambiguous. CDR1 and CDR2 (germline): SGHRS, YFSETQ. This CDR3 spans 15 amino acids. V gave up 0 bases and J gave up 1 base, with 7 bases separating them. CDR3 sequence: CASSLAGLTNEKLFF. The CDR3 DNA reads as TGCGCCAGCAGCTTGGCGGGGTTAACTAATGAAAAACTGTTTTTT.

This chain uses TRBV7-3 with TRBJ1-5; the D is unclear. From germline, CDR1 is SGHTA and CDR2 FQGTGA. The CDR3 is 13 amino acids. Trimming removed 5 bases from V and 3 bases from J, with 8 bases in between. CDR3 sequence: CASSQKPNQPQHF. In nucleotides, the CDR3 is TGTGCCAGCAGCCAGAAACCCAATCAGCCCCAGCATTTT.

The genes are TRBV18 and TRBJ2-3; 9 bases match TRBD2. This CDR3 comprises 15 residues. Germline CDR1 is KGHSH and CDR2 is LQKENI. V lost 6 bases, J lost 10 bases, and 14 bases stayed unmatched. CDR3 nucleotide sequence: TGTGCCAGCTCGCAGGAGCGGGGGGCTTATGAGGCGCAGTATTTT. Protein sequence: CASSQERGAYEAQYF.

The chain combines TRBV30 with TRBJ2-5; D is ambiguous. The germline V gene has CDR1 GTSNPN and CDR2 SVGIG (reference sequence). The V end was cut by 3 bases, the J end by 4 bases, with 9 bases between. The CDR3 runs 12 residues. The CDR3 DNA reads TGTGCCTGGAGCTCCGGCAGAGAGACCCAGTACTTC. It yields the protein CAWSSGRETQYF.

This chain links TRBV27 with TRBJ2-5; a weak D match, TRBD1 (5 bases). Per germline, CDR1 MNHEY and CDR2 SMNVEV (reference sequence). V lost 7 bases, J lost 6 bases, and 21 bases lay in between. This CDR3 has 15 residues. The CDR3 DNA is TGTGCCAGCACCCGAAGGGGCCTCGGTAGGAAGACCCAGTACTTC. It codes for CASTRRGLGRKTQYF.

In this sample, this clone turned up once. The V gene is TRBV24-1, the J gene TRBJ1-5; D gene unclear. The germline V gene encodes CDR1 KGHDR and CDR2 SFDVKD. The CDR3 length is 13 residues. V gave up 4 bases and J gave up 0 bases, with 3 bases separating them. The CDR3 DNA reads TGTGCCACCAGTGAGAATAGCAATCAGCCCCAGCATTTT. Residues: CATSENSNQPQHF.

This rearrangement joins TRBV7-2 to TRBJ2-1, with 9 positions matching TRBD2. The CDR3 runs 15 residues. The germline CDR1 and CDR2 sequences are SGHTA and FQGNSA. J was trimmed by 8 bases and V by 3 bases; bases with no gene match: 8. CDR3 sequence: CASSLNGGGVDEQFF. CDR3 nucleotides: TGTGCCAGCAGCTTGAACGGCGGGGGGGTGGATGAGCAGTTCTTC. Together with reference TRBV7-2 and TRBJ2-1, the CDR3 gives the full variable domain: GAGVSQSPSNKVTEKGKDVELRCDPISGHTALYWYRQSLGQGLEFLIYFQGNSAPDKSGLPSDRFSAERTGGSVSTLTIQRTQQEDSAVYLCASSLNGGGVDEQFFGPGTRLTVL.

The V gene is TRBV10-3, the J gene TRBJ1-1; D might be TRBD1 (5 bases). The CDR3 runs 15 residues. Germline CDR1 ENHRY, CDR2 SYGVKD. V was clipped by 5 bases and J by 0 bases, with 13 bases between them. The CDR3 DNA follows: TGTGCCATCAGTCCTACCGGGACGGTGAACACTGAAGCTTTCTTT. Translating gives CAISPTGTVNTEAFF.

The chain joins TRBV4-1 to TRBJ2-3; perhaps D is TRBD1 or TRBD2 (5 bases each). In germline, CDR1 is MGHRA, CDR2 YSYEKL. V gave up 1 base and J gave up 8 bases, with 16 bases separating them. The CDR3 runs 15 residues. For the CDR3, the DNA is TGCGCCAGCAGCCAAGTCGGAGAGACGAGGGGTACGCAGTATTTT. Its protein product is CASSQVGETRGTQYF.

The J gene is TRBJ2-7, the V gene TRBV18; TRBD2 matches 7 bases. Unmatched junction bases numbered 6, after V lost 4 bases and J lost 3 bases. The CDR3 is made up of 14 amino acids. Germline V gene lookup returns CDR1 KGHSH and CDR2 LQKENI. Here the CDR3 reads CASSREGLYYEQYF. Written as DNA, the CDR3 is TGTGCCAGCTCACGGGAGGGCCTTTACTACGAGCAGTACTTC.

The gene calls are TRBV5-4 and TRBJ1-1; D perhaps matches TRBD1 (6 bases). Germline CDR1 is SGHNT and CDR2 is YYREEE (reference sequence). Trimming removed 0 bases at V and 7 bases at J, with 10 bases between. This CDR3 has 13 amino acids. The CDR3 DNA is TGTGCCAGCAGCTTGGACAGGGACGGTGAAGCTTTCTTT. Amino acid sequence: CASSLDRDGEAFF.

The chain employs TRBV5-1 and TRBJ1-2, with D uncertain. Germline loops: CDR1 SGHRS, CDR2 YFSETQ. Trimming pared 0 bases from V and 0 bases from J, leaving 3 bases between. This CDR3 is built from 13 residues. The CDR3: CASSLDTNYGYTF. The CDR3 coding sequence is TGCGCCAGCAGCTTGGATACTAACTATGGCTACACCTTC.

V usage is TRBV5-4 and J usage is TRBJ2-2; D is possibly TRBD1 (6 bases). The CDR3 contains 15 residues. The germline V gene encodes CDR1 SGHNT and CDR2 YYREEE (reference sequence). V was shortened by 4 bases and J by 0 bases, with 10 bases between the two germline ends. The DNA for the CDR3 is TGTGCCAGCAGCCTGGGACACACGAACACCGGGGAGCTGTTTTTT. Translation gives CASSLGHTNTGELFF.

The V and J genes are TRBV19 and TRBJ1-2; 8 bases align to TRBD1. After removal of 6 bases from V and 10 bases from J, the junction contained 13 bases not matched to a gene. The length of the CDR3 is 14 residues. The germline V gene has CDR1 LNHDA and CDR2 SQIVND (reference sequence). CDR3 bases: TGTGCCAGTAGCCTTGGTGGACAGGGAGGGTTCTACACCTTC. Its protein product is CASSLGGQGGFYTF.

This sequence joins TRBV3-1 (or the pseudogene TRBV3-2) and TRBJ1-1, with 8 bases matching TRBD1. The CDR3 length is 19 residues. Per germline, CDR1 LGHDT and CDR2 YNNKEL (reference sequence). Losses at the gene ends were 2 bases for V and 3 bases for J; bases not matched to a gene: 17. The CDR3: CASSQRRLGTGRLDTEAFF. CDR3 coding DNA: TGTGCCAGCAGCCAAAGGCGATTAGGGACAGGACGTCTAGACACTGAAGCTTTCTTT.

The V and J genes are TRBV7-3 and TRBJ2-3; 7 bases agree with TRBD2. V trimming: 5 bases; J trimming: 4 bases; junction bases outside the gene matches: 9. Germline CDR1 is SGHTA and CDR2 is FQGTGA. The CDR3 has 15 amino acids. CDR3 region: CASSPRGVSSDTQYF. Here the CDR3 DNA reads TGTGCCAGCAGCCCTCGGGGGGTCTCATCAGATACGCAGTATTTT.

This chain connects TRBV19 to TRBJ1-6; 7 bases agree with TRBD1. With 11 bases clipped from V and 9 bases from J, the junction kept 19 bases outside the gene matches. Germline V gene data show CDR1 as LNHDA and CDR2 as SQIVND (reference sequence). CDR3 size: 16 residues. The CDR3 DNA is TGTGCCTCAAAATGGGGGCCAACAGGGGACGGTTCACCCCTCCACTTT. Translating it yields CASKWGPTGDGSPLHF.

The chain uses TRBV5-1 and TRBJ2-5; D unclear. Germline V lookup: CDR1 SGHRS, CDR2 YFSETQ. CDR3 size: 14 residues. Trimming took off 0 bases at V and 1 base at J, with 7 bases between the two ends. The CDR3 region has the DNA TGCGCCAGCAGCTTGGTTCAGCTCCAAGAGACCCAGTACTTC. This codes for CASSLVQLQETQYF.

The V call is TRBV6-5, the J call TRBJ1-6, with D hard to call. CDR3 size: 11 residues. Looked up from germline, CDR1 is MNHEY and CDR2 is SVGAGI. Trimming took off 8 bases at V and 7 bases at J, with 6 bases between the two ends. The DNA of the CDR3 is TGTGCCAGCGAGCGGAATTCACCCCTCCACTTT. This encodes CASERNSPLHF.